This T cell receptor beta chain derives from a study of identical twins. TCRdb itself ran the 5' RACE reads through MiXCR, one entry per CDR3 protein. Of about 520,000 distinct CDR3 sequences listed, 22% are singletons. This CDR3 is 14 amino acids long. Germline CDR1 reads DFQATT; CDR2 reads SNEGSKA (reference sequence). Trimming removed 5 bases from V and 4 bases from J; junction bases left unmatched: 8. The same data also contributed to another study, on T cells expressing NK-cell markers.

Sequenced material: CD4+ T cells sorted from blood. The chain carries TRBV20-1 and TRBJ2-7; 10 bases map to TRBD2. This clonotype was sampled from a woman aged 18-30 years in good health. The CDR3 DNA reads TGCAGTGCTGTCCCTAGCGGGAGAGCTTACGAGCAGTACTTC. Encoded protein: CSAVPSGRAYEQYF.